This T cell receptor (beta chain) comes out of a study of OX40 agonist ivuxolimab in advanced cancers. In the study overall: Under the entry rules, prior anti-PD-1, anti-PD-L1 or anti-CTLA-4 therapy was allowed, and roughly 39% had some. The study reported partial responses in three patients: one hepatocellular carcinoma, two cutaneous melanoma. Study results and caveats: In the 0.1 to 3.0 mg/kg range, CD4+ and CD8+ blood T cells had expanded clonally by week 6.

Details on this clone: The antigen remains undetermined.

Germline V gives CDR1 SGHDT, CDR2 YYEEEE. The V segment lost 4 bases and the J segment 7 bases; nucleotides outside the gene matches: 9. The CDR3 runs to 14 residues. Sequenced by immunoSEQ multiplex PCR; TCRdb stores in-frame clones only, minus some. Here the sample spans over 5,000 clones, about 73% being singletons. The genes are TRBV5-6 and TRBJ2-7, with 9 bases identical to TRBD2. This sequence was found in an adult with an advanced solid tumor such as melanoma, head and neck, liver or kidney cancer. The sample consisted of CD4+ or CD8+ T cells sorted from blood, taken in a trial of the OX40 agonist ivuxolimab. The CDR3 nucleotides are TGTGCCAGCAGCGCCGGGACTAGCCTTTGGGAGCAGTACTTC. This codes for CASSAGTSLWEQYF.